The clone carrying this T cell receptor (beta chain) came up many times. Its target is unknown. The germline and genes are mouse ones. The read stops 4 residues short of the end of the CDR3; the missing end is completed from the germline J gene. The sample is drawn from a study of CD8+ T cells in alopecia areata. Background on the study: Graft recipients were approximately 6-11-week-old female C3H/HeJ mice, and donor skin originated from roughly 6-12-month-old C3H/HeJ mice with spontaneous alopecia. Study findings and constraints: Possibly as an HLA-related effect, TCR sharing across patients appeared less clear than in mice. Lesional scalp displayed greater clonality than normal scalp, most notably in alopecia totalis/universalis.

CDR3 size: 15 residues. With 0 bases removed from V and 0 bases from J, the gap between germline ends came to 9 bases. CDR1 is NSQYPW, CDR2 LRSPGD, per germline (reference sequence). The time point here: mouse skin at time of skin grafting. The authors biopsied recipient mouse skin at grafting and 3 and 6 weeks afterward. Reverse transcribed after extraction, RNA yielded cDNA as the sequencing template. Profiled with immunoSEQ multiplex PCR; TCRdb holds only in-frame clones, not every one. The data show 1,500 to 2,000 clones, with none appearing a single time. The gene calls are TRBV1 and TRBJ2-7, with a tentative D call TRBD1 (5 bases). The clonotype originates from a C3H/HeJ mouse with alopecia areata. The strain is characterized by the MHC haplotype H2-k. The source was skin, collected at week 0. Incomplete CDR3 DNA: TGCACCTGCAGTGCAGATGGACAAAGCTCCTAT. Its translation is CTCSADGQSSY. The whole CDR3 sequence is CTCSADGQSSYEQYF.